Shown below are 24 T cell receptor beta chains from a single sample sequenced in a study of T-cell reconstitution after alpha-beta-depleted transplantation in children. The library targeted TCRbeta and was prepared with unique molecular identifiers. Each CDR3 protein gets one entry after TCRdb re-called the PCR reads with MiXCR. The sample consists of 700,000 to 950,000 distinct CDR3 sequences, around 15% of them appearing once. Sequenced material: PBMCs, mostly from graft donor cells, taken 360 days after TCRalphabeta/CD19-depleted stem cell transplant. These receptor sequences come from a male patient between 10 and 17 years old who had a stem cell transplant for acute lymphoblastic leukemia, so the T cells may come from the graft donor.

Ten or more counts support this clonotype. This chain joins TRBV11-2 and TRBJ1-2, with unresolved D. The V end was cut by 0 bases, the J end by 4 bases, with 12 bases between. CDR1 and CDR2 from the germline V gene are SGHAT and FQNNGV. The CDR3 covers 15 residues. The CDR3 region has the DNA TGTGCCAGCAGCTTAGATAGCCGCTCTCCCTATGGCTACACCTTC. This translates into CASSLDSRSPYGYTF.

The chain joins TRBV4-1 to TRBJ2-2; D not certain. This CDR3 has 14 residues. CDR1 is MGHRA and CDR2 is YSYEKL in the germline V gene. Trimming took off 0 bases at V and 11 bases at J, with 13 bases between the two ends. The DNA for the CDR3 is TGCGCCAGCAGCCAAGATAGGGTTAAAACCGAGCTGTTTTTT. This codes for CASSQDRVKTELFF.

The chain is built from TRBV9 and TRBJ2-1; 8 bases line up with TRBD2. The V gene end was trimmed by 0 bases and the J gene end by 0 bases; junction bases not matched to a gene: 8. Germline CDR1 SGDLS, CDR2 YYNGEE. CDR3 length: 18 amino acids. The CDR3 sequence is CASSVGSGSGSSYNEQFF. The CDR3 DNA reads as TGTGCCAGCAGCGTAGGGAGCGGGAGCGGGAGCTCCTACAATGAGCAGTTCTTC.

The rearrangement links TRBV18 to TRBJ2-6; D perhaps matches TRBD1 (6 bases). The CDR3 runs to 21 residues. V was pared by 1 base and J by 0 bases, with 22 bases between. Germline lookup yields CDR1 KGHSH and CDR2 LQKENI. The CDR3 sequence is CASSPQTVAVRGISGANVLTF. The DNA of the CDR3 is TGTGCCAGCTCACCACAAACGGTCGCGGTCAGGGGTATCTCTGGGGCCAACGTCCTGACTTTC.

In its sample, this clonotype was seen many times. The rearrangement joins TRBV12-3 or TRBV12-4 to TRBJ2-3; D ambiguous. This CDR3 is 11 amino acids long. Trimming cost V 3 bases and J 5 bases, with 3 bases left between them. The CDR3 is CASSFIDTQYF. DNA for the CDR3: TGTGCCAGCAGTTTCATAGATACGCAGTATTTT.

This rearrangement joins TRBV6-6 to TRBJ2-2; D is unresolved. Germline-derived CDR1 and CDR2 are MNHNY and SVGAGI (reference sequence). Trimming removed 2 bases from V and 5 bases from J, with 18 bases in between. This CDR3 is 17 amino acids long. The CDR3 here is CASSYAVASGRTGELFF. In DNA, the CDR3 is TGTGCCAGCAGTTACGCCGTGGCCTCAGGCCGGACCGGGGAGCTGTTTTTT.

This clonotype turned up a few times. V and J are TRBV3-1 and TRBJ2-1; 9 nucleotides agree with TRBD2. Per germline, CDR1 LGHDT and CDR2 YNNKEL (reference sequence). The CDR3 is made up of 20 amino acids. V was clipped by 1 base and J by 5 bases; unmatched bases: 18. The CDR3 region has the DNA TGTGCCAGCAGCCAAGTCATCGTCATGGGATCTAGCGGGAATAACAATGAGCAGTTCTTC. Residues: CASSQVIVMGSSGNNNEQFF.

The chain joins TRBV7-9 to TRBJ2-1, with 7 bases that match TRBD2. Germline V gene data show CDR1 as SEHNR and CDR2 as FQNEAQ (reference sequence). Unmatched junction bases numbered 9, after V lost 8 bases and J lost 5 bases. This CDR3 has 14 residues. For the CDR3, the DNA is TGTGCCAGCTGGGGGGGAAGAGAGAACAATGAGCAGTTCTTC. It yields the protein CASWGGRENNEQFF.

The table lists this clonotype with a few counts. V and J are TRBV5-1 and TRBJ1-2, with a weak D call TRBD1 (6 bases). The CDR3 is made up of 15 amino acids. V shed 0 bases and J shed 3 bases, with 12 bases lying between them. Looked up from germline, CDR1 is SGHRS and CDR2 is YFSETQ. The DNA for the CDR3 is TGCGCCAGCAGCTTGGCCGCAGGGGCCTACTATGGCTACACCTTC. Protein sequence: CASSLAAGAYYGYTF.

This clonotype was recorded once. This may be a read error, as it is one base from a much larger clone. The rearrangement links TRBV20-1 to TRBJ2-5; 7 nucleotides agree with TRBD2. In germline, CDR1 is DFQATT, CDR2 SNEGSKA (reference sequence). The CDR3 has 16 residues. The CDR3 DNA reads as TGCAGTGCTAGAGATCTTGAGGGAGGGCACCAAGAGGCCCAGTACTTC. Amino acid sequence: CSARDLEGGHQEAQYF.

This clonotype was seen only a few times. This rearrangement joins TRBV27 to TRBJ2-1; tentatively, D is TRBD1 (6 bases). Germline V gene sequence: CDR1 MNHEY, CDR2 SMNVEV (reference sequence). V was clipped by 2 bases and J by 7 bases, with 12 bases between them. The CDR3 length is 14 residues. The CDR3 region is CASSLPDSRNEQFF. CDR3 nucleotide sequence: TGTGCCAGCAGTTTACCGGACAGCCGGAATGAGCAGTTCTTC.

This chain joins TRBV4-1 and TRBJ2-1; no clear D. Per the germline V gene, CDR1 is MGHRA and CDR2 is YSYEKL. This CDR3 spans 17 amino acids. Trimming shortened V by 7 bases and J by 8 bases, and 27 bases separated the two germline ends. The CDR3, as DNA: TGCGCCAGCACCCTTTTTCGGTTCACGGTTAATCGGCATGAGCAGTTCTTC. Amino acid sequence: CASTLFRFTVNRHEQFF.

Regarding this clonotype: No conserved phenylalanine or tryptophan ends this CDR3, so it is likely a read error. The chain links TRBV5-1 to TRBJ2-7; TRBD1 aligns across 7 bases. The germline V gene has CDR1 SGHRS and CDR2 YFSETQ. The CDR3 spans 13 residues. The J segment lost 7 bases and the V segment lost 5 bases, leaving 9 bases of the junction unmatched. The CDR3 DNA reads as TGCGCCAGCAGTCCGACAGGGTTCTGGGAGCAGTACTTG. Protein product: CASSPTGFWEQYL.

This clonotype came up once. A much bigger clone sits one base away, suggesting this may be a read error. The J gene is TRBJ2-5, the V gene TRBV5-1, with 8 bases that match TRBD2. Germline CDR1 and CDR2: SGHRS and YFSETQ. The CDR3 consists of 18 residues. The CDR3 DNA is TGCGCCAGCAGCTTGGATTGGCGTTTAGCGGGAACCCAACAGACCCAGTACTTC. It encodes CASSLDWRLAGTQQTQYF.

This clonotype came up a few times. V is TRBV6-1 and J is TRBJ2-3; D may match TRBD1 or TRBD2 (5 bases each). V was pared by 7 bases and J by 8 bases, with 22 bases between. Germline CDR1 MNHNS, CDR2 SASEGT. This CDR3 region has 15 residues. Written as DNA, the CDR3 is TGTGCCAGCATCCGCTCTGGGGGTGGTGATGGTACGCAGTATTTT. It encodes CASIRSGGGDGTQYF.

The table lists this clonotype with a few counts. This chain joins TRBV5-1 and TRBJ2-7; D is unresolved. The germline V gene encodes CDR1 SGHRS and CDR2 YFSETQ. Trimming cost V 7 bases and J 0 bases, with 8 bases left between them. The CDR3 sequence is 12 residues long. CDR3: CASVGSSYEQYF. As DNA, the CDR3 is TGCGCCAGCGTGGGCAGCTCCTACGAGCAGTACTTC.

The table lists this clonotype with a few counts. J is TRBJ2-1 and V is TRBV20-1; D remains unclear. Germline V gene data show CDR1 as DFQATT and CDR2 as SNEGSKA (reference sequence). This CDR3 is 13 amino acids long. V was shortened by 3 bases and J by 5 bases, with 11 bases between the two germline ends. Written as DNA, the CDR3 is TGCAGTGCTAGCGATTGGCCCCACAATGAGCAGTTCTTC. Translation: CSASDWPHNEQFF.

This clonotype was counted between two and nine times. This chain links TRBV3-1 with TRBJ2-1; TRBD2 agrees at 14 bases. V shed 5 bases, J shed 9 bases, and the junction held 12 bases outside the gene matches. This CDR3 comprises 17 residues. Germline lookup yields CDR1 LGHDT and CDR2 YNNKEL (reference sequence). DNA for the CDR3: TGTGCCAGCAGCAAGCCGGGACTAGCGGGAGTTGGAGGTGAGCAGTTCTTC. It yields the protein CASSKPGLAGVGGEQFF.

V gene TRBV10-3 combines with J gene TRBJ2-7; TRBD1 aligns across 7 bases. After removal of 5 bases from V and 3 bases from J, the junction contained 4 bases not matched to a gene. The germline V gene encodes CDR1 ENHRY and CDR2 SYGVKD. The CDR3 contains 13 residues. CDR3 in amino acids: CAISTGARYEQYF. CDR3 sequence (DNA): TGTGCCATCAGTACAGGGGCCCGCTACGAGCAGTACTTC.

This clonotype was picked up a small number of times. The J gene is TRBJ2-7, the V gene TRBV18; 7 bases match TRBD1. V lost 10 bases and J lost 2; bases outside the gene matches: 11. The CDR3 has 14 residues. Germline V gene sequence: CDR1 KGHSH, CDR2 LQKENI. CDR3 in amino acids: CATGTDTGPYEQYF. The DNA for the CDR3 is TGTGCCACCGGGACAGATACAGGGCCCTACGAGCAGTACTTC.

This clonotype came up a few times. V is TRBV9 and J is TRBJ2-7; D ambiguous. Per germline, CDR1 SGDLS and CDR2 YYNGEE. The ends were cut back, 4 bases at V and 4 bases at J, with 21 bases in the middle. The CDR3 runs to 16 residues. The CDR3 is CASSRPQILLRYEQYF. CDR3 coding DNA: TGTGCCAGCAGCAGACCGCAGATCCTTCTACGGTACGAGCAGTACTTC.

This clonotype has a count of ten or more. The chain employs TRBV12-3 or TRBV12-4 and TRBJ2-5; TRBD1 or TRBD2 may be the D gene (5 bases each). V lost 6 bases, J lost 5 bases, and 19 bases lay in between. This CDR3 has 15 residues. CDR3 bases: TGTGCCAGCAGCCCAGGGATGAGGGTTAGGGAGACCCAGTACTTC. Translation gives CASSPGMRVRETQYF.

This clonotype was counted at least ten times. The V call is TRBV5-1, the J call TRBJ2-5; D remains ambiguous. The CDR3 contains 15 residues. V was shortened by 2 bases and J by 4 bases, with 15 bases between the two germline ends. CDR1 SGHRS and CDR2 YFSETQ come from the germline V gene. As DNA, the CDR3 is TGCGCCAGCAGCTTAACAACGGCCTACGGAGAGACCCAGTACTTC. This codes for CASSLTTAYGETQYF.

This clonotype was counted a few times. V usage is TRBV5-4 and J usage is TRBJ2-3; 11 bases fit TRBD2. J gave up 3 bases and V 5 bases, and 8 bases lay outside the gene matches. Germline V gene lookup returns CDR1 SGHNT and CDR2 YYREEE (reference sequence). This CDR3 comprises 16 residues. The CDR3 bases are TGTGCCAGCAGGAAGGTTAGCGGGAGGGCAACAGATACGCAGTATTTT. It encodes CASRKVSGRATDTQYF.